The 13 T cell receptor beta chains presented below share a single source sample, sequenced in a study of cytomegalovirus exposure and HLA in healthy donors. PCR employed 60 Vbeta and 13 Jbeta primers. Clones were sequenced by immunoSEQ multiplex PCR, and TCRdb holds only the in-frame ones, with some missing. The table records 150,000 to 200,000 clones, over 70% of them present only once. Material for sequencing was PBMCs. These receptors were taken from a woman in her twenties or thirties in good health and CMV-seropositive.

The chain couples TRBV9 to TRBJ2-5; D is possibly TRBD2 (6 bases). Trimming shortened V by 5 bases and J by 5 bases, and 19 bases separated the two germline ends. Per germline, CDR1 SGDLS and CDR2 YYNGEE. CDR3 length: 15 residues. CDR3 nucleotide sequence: TGTGCCAGCAGTAGCACCGGGACTCTGGGGGAGACCCAGTACTTC. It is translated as CASSSTGTLGETQYF.

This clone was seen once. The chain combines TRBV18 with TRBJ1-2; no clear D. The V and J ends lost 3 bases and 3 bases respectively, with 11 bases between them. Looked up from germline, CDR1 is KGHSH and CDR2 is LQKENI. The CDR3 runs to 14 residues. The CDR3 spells CASSPRESDYGYTF. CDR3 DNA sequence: TGTGCCAGCTCACCGAGGGAATCCGACTATGGCTACACCTTC.

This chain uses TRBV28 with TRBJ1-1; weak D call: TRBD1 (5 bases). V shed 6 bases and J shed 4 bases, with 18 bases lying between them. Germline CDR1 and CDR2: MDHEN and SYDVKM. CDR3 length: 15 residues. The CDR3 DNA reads TGTGCCAGCAGCCACCCCTCTGGGGCCGTCACTGAAGCTTTCTTT. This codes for CASSHPSGAVTEAFF.

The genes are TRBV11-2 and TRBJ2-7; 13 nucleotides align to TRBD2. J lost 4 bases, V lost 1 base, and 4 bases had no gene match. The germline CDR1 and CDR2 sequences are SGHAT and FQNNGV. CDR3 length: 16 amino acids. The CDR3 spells CASSLVRTSGSYEQYF. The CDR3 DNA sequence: TGTGCCAGCAGCTTAGTGAGGACTAGCGGGAGTTACGAGCAGTACTTC.

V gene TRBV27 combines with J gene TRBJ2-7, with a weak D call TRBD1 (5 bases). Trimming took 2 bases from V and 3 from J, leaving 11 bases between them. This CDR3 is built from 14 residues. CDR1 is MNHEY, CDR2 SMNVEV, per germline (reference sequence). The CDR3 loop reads CASSLSRGIYEQYF. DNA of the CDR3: TGTGCCAGCAGTTTAAGTAGGGGAATCTACGAGCAGTACTTC.

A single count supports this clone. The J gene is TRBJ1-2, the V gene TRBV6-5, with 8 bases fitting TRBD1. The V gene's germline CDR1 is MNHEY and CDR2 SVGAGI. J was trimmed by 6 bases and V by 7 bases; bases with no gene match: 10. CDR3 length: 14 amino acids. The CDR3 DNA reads TGTGCCAGCACCCCGGACAGGGATCGTGATGGCTACACCTTC. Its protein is CASTPDRDRDGYTF.

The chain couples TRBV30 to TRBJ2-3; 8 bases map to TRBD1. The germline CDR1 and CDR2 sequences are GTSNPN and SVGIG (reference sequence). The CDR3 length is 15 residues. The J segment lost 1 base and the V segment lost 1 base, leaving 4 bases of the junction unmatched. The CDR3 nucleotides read TGTGCCTGGAGTGGACAGGGGTACCGCACAGATACGCAGTATTTT. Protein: CAWSGQGYRTDTQYF.

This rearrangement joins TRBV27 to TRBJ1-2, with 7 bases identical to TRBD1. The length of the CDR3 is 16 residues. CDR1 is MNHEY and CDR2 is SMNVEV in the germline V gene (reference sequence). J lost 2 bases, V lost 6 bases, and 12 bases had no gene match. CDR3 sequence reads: CASRGGDRVGNYGYTF. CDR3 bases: TGTGCCAGCAGGGGGGGAGACAGGGTTGGGAACTATGGCTACACCTTC.

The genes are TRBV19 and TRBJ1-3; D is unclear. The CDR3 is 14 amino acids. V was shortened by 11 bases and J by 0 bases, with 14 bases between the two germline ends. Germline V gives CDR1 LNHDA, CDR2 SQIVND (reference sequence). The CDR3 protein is CASKETRSGNTIYF. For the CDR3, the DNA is TGTGCCTCAAAAGAAACGCGCTCTGGAAACACCATATATTTT.

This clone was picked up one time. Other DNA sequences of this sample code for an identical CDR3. Written as DNA, the CDR3 is TGTGCCAGCAGCCAGGGGGCTGGCTACGAGCAGTACTTC. It yields the protein CASSQGAGYEQYF. The rearrangement joins TRBV14 to TRBJ2-7; D may be TRBD1 (6 bases). Trimming cost V 3 bases and J 3 bases, with 9 bases left between them. CDR1 SGHDN and CDR2 FVKESK come from the germline V gene. This CDR3 comprises 13 residues. The full variable domain, with the rest looked up from reference TRBV14 and TRBJ2-7, is EAGVTQFPSHSVIEKGQTVTLRCDPISGHDNLYWYRRVMGKEIKFLLHFVKESKQDESGMPNNRFLAERTGGTYSTLKVQPAELEDSGVYFCASSQGAGYEQYFGPGTRLTVT.

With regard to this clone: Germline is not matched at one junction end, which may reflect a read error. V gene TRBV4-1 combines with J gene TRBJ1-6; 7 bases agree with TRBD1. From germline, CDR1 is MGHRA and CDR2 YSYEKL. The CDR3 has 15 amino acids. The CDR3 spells CASSQEWGQYSPLHF. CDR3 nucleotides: TGCGCCAGCAGCCAAGAGTGGGGACAGTATTCTCCCCTCCACTTT.

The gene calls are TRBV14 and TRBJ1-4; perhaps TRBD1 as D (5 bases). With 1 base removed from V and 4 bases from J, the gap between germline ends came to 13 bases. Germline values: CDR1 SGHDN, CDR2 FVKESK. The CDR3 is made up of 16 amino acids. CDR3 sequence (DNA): TGTGCCAGCAGCCAAGGGCCGACAGAAGTTAATGAAAAACTGTTTTTT. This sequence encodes CASSQGPTEVNEKLFF.

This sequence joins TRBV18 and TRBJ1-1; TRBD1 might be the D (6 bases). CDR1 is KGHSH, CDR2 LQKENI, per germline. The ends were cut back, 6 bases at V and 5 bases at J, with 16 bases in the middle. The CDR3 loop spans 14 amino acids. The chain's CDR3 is CASSPQGRGTEAFF. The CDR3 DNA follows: TGTGCCAGCTCCCCTCAGGGGAGGGGAACTGAAGCTTTCTTT.